This TCR beta chain was retrieved from a study of tissue T cells after allogeneic stem cell transplantation. Whole-study findings and limits: Only a limited share of tissue TCRs appeared in blood or spleen. Few T cell clones were shared across patients, but motif clusters showed tissue-specific shared signatures. Anatomically similar tissues had similar TCR repertoires within each patient.

Remarks on this clone: Antigen: not known. Gene and germline names: mouse.

Produced via immunoSEQ multiplex PCR; TCRdb's table is partial and in-frame only. The data contain 3,000 to 3,500 clones, roughly 45% of them singletons. Stated time point: mouse harvest day 14 after allogeneic transplant. Tail vein injection delivered 10^7 T-cell-depleted bone marrow cells and 10^6 splenic CD5+ T cells. The sequenced sample consisted of gut tissue. This TCR was sampled from a female BALB/c mouse given C57BL/6 T cells with graft-versus-host disease after an allogeneic hematopoietic cell transplant.

The CDR3: CASSVTDYEQYF. The DNA read from the CDR3 is TGTGCCAGCAGCGTGACAGACTATGAACAGTAC. The chain couples TRBV3 to TRBJ2-7; maybe TRBD1 (5 bases). The read is 1 residue too short to cover the CDR3 end, so that end is filled in from the germline J gene. Germline assignment: CDR1 SNHLY and CDR2 FYNGKV (reference sequence). Trimming pared 5 bases from V and 3 bases from J, leaving 8 bases between. The CDR3 is made up of 12 amino acids.